A single sample gave rise to the 16 T cell receptor beta chains below, sequenced in a study of glioma-infiltrating T cells after dendritic cell vaccination. Generated by immunoSEQ multiplex PCR, the TCRdb table keeps only in-frame clones and is missing some. The table lists about 67,000 clones, around 86% of them singletons. Sequenced material: blood, taken before dendritic cell vaccination. The receptors derive from a human donor with glioblastoma.

The chain links TRBV5-1 to TRBJ1-1; tentative D call: TRBD1 (5 bases). The CDR3 totals 14 residues. V was cut by 2 bases and J by 0 bases, with 8 bases left in between. Germline CDR1 reads SGHRS; CDR2 reads YFSETQ. CDR3 sequence reads: CASSFAGMNTEAFF. CDR3 bases: TGCGCCAGCAGCTTCGCAGGGATGAACACTGAAGCTTTCTTT.

The chain joins TRBV11-3 to TRBJ1-1, with 9 nucleotides matching TRBD1. The V and J ends lost 1 base and 4 bases, in that order; junction bases with no gene match: 4. CDR3 length equals 15 residues. Germline lookup yields CDR1 SGHNT and CDR2 YENEEA. DNA of the CDR3: TGTGCCAGCAGCTTAGGGACAGGGGAAGCCACTGAAGCTTTCTTT. Translating it yields CASSLGTGEATEAFF.

This chain joins TRBV2 and TRBJ1-6; D is unclear. Germline loops: CDR1 SNHLY, CDR2 FYNNEI. The CDR3 contains 13 residues. Trimming pared 6 bases from V and 7 bases from J, leaving 10 bases between. DNA for the CDR3: TGTGCCAGCAGAGAGACATTGAATTCACCCCTCCACTTT. This sequence encodes CASRETLNSPLHF.

This chain connects TRBV9 to TRBJ2-3; 9 bases agree with TRBD2. The CDR3 has 17 residues. Germline CDR1 reads SGDLS; CDR2 reads YYNGEE. V lost 4 bases, J lost 6 bases, and 15 bases stayed unmatched. The CDR3 DNA reads as TGTGCCAGCAGCCCCAGGGCAAGCGGGGGGCCAGGTGATACGCAGTATTTT. Translation gives CASSPRASGGPGDTQYF.

The CDR3 sequence is CASSSGDTEAFF. The CDR3 nucleotides are TGTGCCAGCTCATCGGGGGACACTGAAGCTTTCTTT. The chain carries TRBV6-5 and TRBJ1-1; a weak D match, TRBD1 (5 bases). The germline V and J ends were trimmed by 8 bases and 3 bases, with 10 bases remaining between them. Germline V gene data show CDR1 as MNHEY and CDR2 as SVGAGI. This CDR3 contains 12 residues.

J is TRBJ1-4 and V is TRBV15; a possible D gene is TRBD1 (6 bases). The ends were cut back, 1 base at V and 10 bases at J, with 19 bases in the middle. The CDR3 consists of 16 residues. CDR1 LNHNV and CDR2 YYDKDF come from the germline V gene (reference sequence). The CDR3 reads CATSRGGGPGEVKLFF. The DNA for the CDR3 is TGTGCCACCAGCAGAGGGGGGGGGCCAGGGGAGGTAAAACTGTTTTTT.

The chain recombines TRBV2 with TRBJ2-7; TRBD1 matches at 11 bases. This CDR3 is 14 amino acids long. Germline trimming cut 7 bases from V and 3 bases from J; bases unmatched to any gene: 5. Germline V lookup: CDR1 SNHLY, CDR2 FYNNEI. CDR3 DNA: TGTGCCAGCAATTCCGGGACAGGGGGCTACGAGCAGTACTTC. Translated: CASNSGTGGYEQYF.

The chain couples TRBV12-5 to TRBJ1-4; 10 nucleotides line up with TRBD1. Per the germline V gene, CDR1 is LGHNT and CDR2 is FRNRAP. CDR3 length: 14 residues. The V gene end was trimmed by 4 bases and the J gene end by 6 bases; junction bases not matched to a gene: 2. The CDR3 nucleotides read TGTGCTAGTGGTTCCGGGACAGGGGATGAAAAACTGTTTTTT. Residues: CASGSGTGDEKLFF.

This clone has only a few counts. V is TRBV2 and J is TRBJ1-4; perhaps TRBD1 as D (5 bases). Trimming took 0 bases from V and 11 from J, leaving 7 bases between them. CDR1 is SNHLY and CDR2 is FYNNEI in the germline V gene. This CDR3 comprises 12 residues. DNA for the CDR3: TGTGCCAGCAGTGAAGCGCGGGGGAAACTGTTTTTT. This encodes CASSEARGKLFF.

The chain is built from TRBV6-6 and TRBJ2-3; 11 positions agree with TRBD1. Trimming cost V 7 bases and J 2 bases; bases outside gene matches: 5. Germline V gene data show CDR1 as MNHNY and CDR2 as SVGAGI (reference sequence). The CDR3 runs 15 residues. CDR3 sequence: CASKGGQGVTDTQYF. The CDR3 nucleotides read TGTGCCAGCAAGGGGGGACAGGGGGTCACAGATACGCAGTATTTT.

This rearrangement joins TRBV19 to TRBJ2-3; 7 bases agree with TRBD2. Looked up from germline, CDR1 is LNHDA and CDR2 is SQIVND (reference sequence). The CDR3 runs to 17 residues. The J segment lost 6 bases and the V segment lost 7 bases, leaving 19 bases of the junction unmatched. This chain's CDR3 is CASTYIFPSGPPDTQYF. In nucleotides, the CDR3 is TGTGCCAGTACCTATATCTTCCCTAGCGGACCTCCGGATACGCAGTATTTT.

J is TRBJ1-5 and V is TRBV19, with D uncertain. V was cut by 1 base and J by 3 bases, with 7 bases left in between. The CDR3 consists of 14 residues. In germline, CDR1 is LNHDA, CDR2 SQIVND (reference sequence). The DNA for the CDR3 is TGTGCCAGTAGTATAGTACAGTCCAATCAGCCCCAGCATTTT. Its translation is CASSIVQSNQPQHF.

The rearrangement joins TRBV27 to TRBJ2-5; D remains ambiguous. The J call may be in error: the DNA end matches TRBJ2-7 better. The CDR3 loop spans 13 amino acids. Germline CDR1 reads MNHEY; CDR2 reads SMNVEV (reference sequence). The CDR3 loop is CASSLIGRGEQYF. The CDR3 DNA reads TGTGCCAGCAGTTTAATCGGCAGAGGCGAGCAGTACTTC.

The chain recombines TRBV29-1 with TRBJ2-5; D remains unclear. V dropped 4 bases and J dropped 9 bases, with 18 bases sitting between them. CDR1 and CDR2 (germline): SQVTM, ANQGSEA. This CDR3 spans 13 amino acids. As DNA, the CDR3 is TGCAGCGTTGGGCTGACAAAAGAGAGCCCCCAGTACTTC. It translates to CSVGLTKESPQYF.

The CDR3 nucleotides read TGTGCCAGCAGTTACTCCGCCACTAGCGGGCAGTATTTT. It specifies CASSYSATSGQYF. The genes are TRBV6-5 and TRBJ2-3; TRBD2 agrees at 8 bases. The CDR3 contains 13 residues. Germline CDR1 MNHEY, CDR2 SVGAGI. J gave up 11 bases and V 0 bases, and 4 bases lay outside the gene matches.

The chain links TRBV4-3 to TRBJ2-3; tentatively, D is TRBD2 (7 bases). Germline lookup yields CDR1 LGHNA and CDR2 YSLEER. V lost 0 bases and J 0 bases, leaving 13 bases between the germline ends. This CDR3 has 17 amino acids. The CDR3 protein is CASSQDRGGGSTDTQYF. The CDR3 DNA is TGCGCCAGCAGCCAAGATCGAGGGGGGGGAAGCACAGATACGCAGTATTTT.